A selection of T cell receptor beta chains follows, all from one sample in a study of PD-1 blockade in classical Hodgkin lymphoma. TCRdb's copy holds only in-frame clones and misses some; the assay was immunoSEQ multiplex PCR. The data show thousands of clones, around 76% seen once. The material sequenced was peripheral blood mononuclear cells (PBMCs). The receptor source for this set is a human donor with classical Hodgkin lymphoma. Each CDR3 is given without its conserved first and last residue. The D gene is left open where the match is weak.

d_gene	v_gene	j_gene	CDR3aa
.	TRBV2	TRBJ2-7	ASSVSPGVEQY
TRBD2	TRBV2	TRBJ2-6	ASRAFGGASSGANVLT
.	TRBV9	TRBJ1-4	ASSVGWGAGEKLF
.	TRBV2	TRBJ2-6	ASSPDSSGANVLT
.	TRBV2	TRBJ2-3	ASSGGVETDTQY
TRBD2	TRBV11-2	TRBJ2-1	ASSITSGRAGEQF
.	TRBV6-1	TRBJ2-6	ASSGWGYAQSRANVLT
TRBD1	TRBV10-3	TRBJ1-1	AIRSGTGGTEAF
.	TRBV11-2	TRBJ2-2	ASSLGVRTGELF
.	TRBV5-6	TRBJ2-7	ASSFRSYEQY
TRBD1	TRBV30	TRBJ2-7	AWSRDSPRGEQY
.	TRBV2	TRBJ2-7	ASNLLRSSYEQY
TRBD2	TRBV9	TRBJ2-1	ASSRSSGANEQF
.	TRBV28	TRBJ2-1	ASSLGLISSYNEQF
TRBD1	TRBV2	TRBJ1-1	ASKLTGGGAEAF
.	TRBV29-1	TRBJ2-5	SVGARGETQY
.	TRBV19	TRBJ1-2	ASSIGPGYT
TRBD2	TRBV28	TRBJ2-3	ASTGAGSVSSTDTQY
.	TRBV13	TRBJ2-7	ASSLRTAYEQY
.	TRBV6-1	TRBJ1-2	ASSEVGENYGYT
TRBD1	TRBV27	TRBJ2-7	ASSLRFHRGPTYEQY
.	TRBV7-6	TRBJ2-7	ASSRGGEQY
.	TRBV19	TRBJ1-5	ASTTSPGNQPQH
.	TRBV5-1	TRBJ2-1	ASSLGGSGYNEQF
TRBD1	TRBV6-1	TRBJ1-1	ASTGTGMNTEAF
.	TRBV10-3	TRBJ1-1	AIRGMNTEAF
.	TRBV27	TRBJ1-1	ASSLLGSENTEAF
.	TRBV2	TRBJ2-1	ASSDDGYNEQF
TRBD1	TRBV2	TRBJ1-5	ASSEGTENQPQH
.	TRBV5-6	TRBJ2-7	ASSTNRNEQY
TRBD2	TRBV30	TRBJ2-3	AWSVLAGRGDTQY
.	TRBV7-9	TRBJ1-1	ASSLGTEPKTEAF
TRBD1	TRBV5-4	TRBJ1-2	ASSPGQGITNYGYT
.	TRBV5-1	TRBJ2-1	ASSFGGSSSYNEQF
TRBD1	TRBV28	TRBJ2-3	ASSSLDREDTQY
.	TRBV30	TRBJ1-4	AWSPWGQSTNEKLF
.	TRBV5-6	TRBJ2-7	ASSLAYSGEQY
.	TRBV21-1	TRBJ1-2	ASSKAQDGYT
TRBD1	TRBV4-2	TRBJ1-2	ASSPATGRWEGYT
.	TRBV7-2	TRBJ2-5	ASSLDNQETQY
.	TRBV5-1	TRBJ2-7	ASSLTVQGEQY